This T cell receptor beta chain was sequenced for a study of blood T cell repertoires in COVID-19 (dated by TCRdb to the early 2020s). For the wider study: Collaborator samples came from the United States, Italy and Spain and covered acute and convalescent phases of COVID-19. The prospective study material was composed of cDNA or gDNA derived from T cells, B-cell-depleted T cells, or PBMCs. Deeply sampled blood TCRbeta repertoires from subjects exposed to, actively infected with, or recovered from COVID-19 were included in the dataset. The repertoires were made available in a free public database intended to serve as a resource for research on the immune response to SARS-CoV-2. Samples came from the ongoing ImmuneRACE study (first 160 participants) plus 1,254 subjects from 6 global collaborators. The sample metadata nearly always contained a de-identified subject ID, COVID-19 status, age in years and sex. Where available, HLA class I and class II types were obtained from metadata supplied by the sample provider rather than from assay-based typing.

TCRbeta CDR3 regions were amplified from genomic DNA using the immunoSEQ Assay, a bias-controlled multiplex PCR. In the source study's methods: Nucleated cell counts per sample were estimated from amplification of reference gene primers within the assay. To quantify the absolute abundance of each unique TCRbeta CDR3 rearrangement, sequence reads were collapsed and filtered. Productive Simpson clonality was computed per sample as the square root of Simpson's diversity index over productive rearrangements. Entries here come from immuneACCESS through TCRdb and include only in-frame sequences with V and J called. Some clones fail to appear in such tables; in the studies checked, an unresolved V gene covers under half of the shortfall, and the cause of the remainder is unknown. D and trimming come from the DNA, and the V and J calls and clone size come from that table. Recorded for this sample are about 170,000 clones; 85% to 95% of them occurred a single time. The ten largest clones add up to under 5% of the sample.

The collaborating institutions used their own protocols to collect whole blood in K2EDTA tubes. For TCRbeta analysis, collaborators shipped samples in one of three forms: frozen whole blood, isolated PBMCs, or DNA extracted from either of those sample types. Of note for this clone: Its antigen has not been determined. No much larger clonotype is one base removed from it; base qualities were not supplied.

Results the study describes overall, beyond this receptor: The amount of clinical and demographic metadata varied by source and participant and was provided uncurated.

Counted from cysteine to phenylalanine, this CDR3 has 15 amino acids. The DNA shown is the 45-base CDR3, in frame from base 1. CDR1 LNHDA and CDR2 SQIVND were looked up in the germline V gene (reference sequence). V trim: 10 bases; J trim: 4 bases; unmatched bases: 10. Material for sequencing was peripheral blood. The rearrangement joined TRBV19 to TRBJ1-2; TRBD1 lines up with 12 middle nucleotides. This clonotype originated in a woman aged 45 to 65 with acute or convalescent COVID-19. Here is the DNA: TGTGCCACTCGGGACAGGGGGCCTCGGGGCTATGGCTACACCTTC. This is translated as CATRDRGPRGYGYTF.